Described below is a single T cell receptor beta chain sequence and its context. Its antigen is as yet unknown. The data derive from a study of blood T cells in healthy people across ages. V lost 6 bases and J lost 9, with 15 bases in between. The germline V gene has CDR1 MNHEY and CDR2 SVGEGT. The CDR3 contains 13 residues. Using a J-beta primer mix together with a sample-barcoded 5' primer, a second PCR was run for roughly 6 to 12 cycles. Per sample, CDR3-containing paired-end reads numbered at least 2.5 million. TCRdb redid the calling of the 5' RACE reads with MiXCR, one entry per CDR3 protein. The profile shows under 850,000 distinct CDR3 sequences, under 40% of them singletons. The study's findings and limits: Unsorted PBMCs ruled out conclusive naive versus antigen-experienced comparison. Older individuals had lower TCR beta diversity per million T cells (the decline was roughly linear).

Every sample had a minimum of 6 million PBMCs isolated. This sequence joins TRBV6-2 or TRBV6-3 and TRBJ2-1; tentatively, D is TRBD1 (5 bases). Source material: blood. This receptor was taken from a man aged 18 to 29 in good health. CDR3 sequence: CASRGPADSEQFF. The CDR3 coding sequence is TGTGCCAGCAGAGGCCCGGCCGACAGTGAGCAGTTCTTC.